The 24 T cell receptor beta chains given below trace back to one sample, sequenced in a study of blood T cell repertoires in COVID-19. TCRdb's table, derived via immunoSEQ multiplex PCR, lists solely in-frame clones and lacks some. The sample lists roughly 500,000 clones; over 75% were seen once. Source material: PBMCs or T cells enriched from blood (not recorded which). The receptor set was obtained from a woman between 40 and 55 years old who had recovered from COVID-19.

The V call is TRBV7-2, the J call TRBJ2-1; 10 nucleotides match TRBD2. In germline, CDR1 is SGHTA, CDR2 FQGNSA. The CDR3 extends over 14 amino acids. After removal of 1 base from V and 15 bases from J, the junction contained 9 bases not matched to a gene. The chain's CDR3 is CASSLERASGSTFF. The CDR3, as DNA: TGTGCCAGCAGCTTAGAGAGGGCTAGCGGGAGTACGTTCTTC.

This clone was seen a handful of times. J is TRBJ1-1 and V is TRBV19, with TRBD1 matching over 10 bases. V shed 6 bases, J shed 4 bases, and the junction held 8 bases outside the gene matches. This CDR3 has 15 residues. In germline, CDR1 is LNHDA, CDR2 SQIVND (reference sequence). The CDR3 protein is CASSTGTGVFTEAFF. CDR3 nucleotide sequence: TGTGCCAGTAGCACAGGGACAGGGGTCTTCACTGAAGCTTTCTTT. Combining the CDR3 with reference TRBV19 and TRBJ1-1 gives the whole variable domain DGGITQSPKYLFRKEGQNVTLSCEQNLNHDAMYWYRQDPGQGLRLIYYSQIVNDFQKGDIAEGYSVSREKKESFPLTVTSAQKNPTAFYLCASSTGTGVFTEAFFGQGTRLTVV.

CDR3 nucleotides: TGTGCCAGCAGTTCAGAACAGGGGGGTAGTCCGTTCTTC. It encodes CASSSEQGGSPFF. The chain joins TRBV12-3 or TRBV12-4 to TRBJ2-1; 8 bases align to TRBD1. V lost 4 bases, J lost 15 bases, and 11 bases stayed unmatched. The length of the CDR3 is 13 residues.

The chain combines TRBV6-5 with TRBJ2-1, with a tentative D call TRBD2 (5 bases). Deletions cut 0 bases from V and 10 bases from J, with 7 bases between. The CDR3 has 12 residues. From germline, CDR1 is MNHEY and CDR2 SVGAGI. The CDR3: CASSYSGREQFF. The CDR3 coding sequence is TGTGCCAGCAGTTACTCAGGGAGAGAGCAGTTCTTC.

With regard to this clone: Other nucleotide sequences in the sample specify the same CDR3. The genes are TRBV4-1 and TRBJ1-1; TRBD1 is a possible D gene (6 bases). V lost 0 bases, J lost 4 bases, and 6 bases lay in between. CDR1 MGHRA and CDR2 YSYEKL come from the germline V gene. The CDR3 runs 13 residues. CDR3 sequence reads: CASSQDRGTEAFF. CDR3 nucleotide sequence: TGCGCCAGCAGCCAAGACAGGGGCACTGAAGCTTTCTTT.

The J gene is TRBJ2-1, the V gene TRBV10-1; TRBD2 agrees at 10 bases. The germline V gene has CDR1 WNHNN and CDR2 SYGVQD (reference sequence). The V gene end was trimmed by 4 bases and the J gene end by 7 bases; junction bases not matched to a gene: 10. The CDR3 runs to 16 residues. The CDR3 nucleotides are TGCGCCAGCAGTGTTTCAGCGGGAGGGCCTCGAAATGAGCAGTTCTTC. Translated: CASSVSAGGPRNEQFF.

J is TRBJ2-5 and V is TRBV10-3, with 7 positions matching TRBD2. Looked up from germline, CDR1 is ENHRY and CDR2 is SYGVKD. This CDR3 comprises 17 residues. CDR3 loop: CSTRRGRTGEFQETQYF. CDR3 sequence (DNA): TGTTCGACAAGGCGGGGGAGGACTGGAGAGTTTCAAGAGACCCAGTACTTC.

In the case of this clone: This CDR3 is also generated by other DNA sequences in the sample. The rearrangement links TRBV4-3 to TRBJ1-3; D is unresolved. Germline loops: CDR1 LGHNA, CDR2 YSLEER. The V and J ends lost 0 bases and 0 bases respectively, with 3 bases between them. The CDR3 totals 14 residues. DNA of the CDR3: TGCGCCAGCAGCCAAGATAGCTCTGGAAACACCATATATTTT. Its translation is CASSQDSSGNTIYF.

J is TRBJ1-1 and V is TRBV10-1, with 10 bases fitting TRBD1. Germline CDR1 WNHNN, CDR2 SYGVQD (reference sequence). This CDR3 region has 15 residues. V lost 6 bases to trimming and J lost 11 bases; unmatched junction nucleotides: 15. The CDR3 DNA reads TGCGCCAGCAGGAGGGACCGGGACAGGGGAGGCTTGGCTTTCTTT. Its protein is CASRRDRDRGGLAFF.

The V call is TRBV6-5, the J call TRBJ1-2; D is unclear. The CDR3 is made up of 12 amino acids. Germline CDR1 and CDR2: MNHEY and SVGAGI. V was pared by 4 bases and J by 8 bases, with 11 bases between. CDR3 DNA: TGTGCCAGCAGTTCCCCCCCTAGGGGCTACACCTTC. Residues: CASSSPPRGYTF.

The V gene is TRBV14, the J gene TRBJ1-4; possible D gene TRBD1, 6 bases. Trimming took 3 bases from V and 7 from J, leaving 9 bases between them. The CDR3 spans 13 residues. Germline-derived CDR1 and CDR2 are SGHDN and FVKESK. The CDR3 sequence: CASSHGQPEKLFF. The CDR3 DNA sequence: TGTGCCAGCAGCCACGGACAGCCTGAAAAACTGTTTTTT. The full variable domain, rest sourced from reference TRBV14 and TRBJ1-4, is EAGVTQFPSHSVIEKGQTVTLRCDPISGHDNLYWYRRVMGKEIKFLLHFVKESKQDESGMPNNRFLAERTGGTYSTLKVQPAELEDSGVYFCASSHGQPEKLFFGSGTQLSVL.

The rearrangement links TRBV7-8 to TRBJ1-1, with D hard to call. The CDR3 covers 17 residues. V gave up 5 bases and J gave up 0 bases, with 19 bases separating them. The germline CDR1 and CDR2 sequences are SGHVS and FQNEAQ. The CDR3 here is CASSLGWREGMNTEAFF. The CDR3 bases are TGTGCCAGCAGCCTGGGCTGGAGGGAGGGAATGAACACTGAAGCTTTCTTT.

The chain joins TRBV27 to TRBJ2-3; TRBD2 matches at 9 bases. Looked up from germline, CDR1 is MNHEY and CDR2 is SMNVEV (reference sequence). This CDR3 is 16 amino acids long. The trim removed 5 bases at V and 2 bases at J, leaving 8 bases unmatched. The CDR3 spells CASSPLLAGYTDTQYF. The CDR3, as DNA: TGTGCCAGCAGTCCGTTACTAGCGGGCTACACAGATACGCAGTATTTT.

This chain joins TRBV29-1 and TRBJ2-7, with no clear D. From germline, CDR1 is SQVTM and CDR2 ANQGSEA. The V and J ends lost 3 bases and 3 bases respectively, with 6 bases between them. The CDR3 contains 11 residues. The DNA of the CDR3 is TGCAGCGTTGAGTCAGTCTACGAGCAGTACTTC. It specifies CSVESVYEQYF.

V usage is TRBV5-8 and J usage is TRBJ2-4; no firm D call. V lost 0 bases and J 0 bases, leaving 13 bases between the germline ends. CDR1 is SGHTS, CDR2 YDEGEE, per germline. The CDR3 length is 17 residues. Written as DNA, the CDR3 is TGTGCCAGCAGCTTGGCCCGAGCCGAGATAGCCAAAAACATTCAGTACTTC. It is translated as CASSLARAEIAKNIQYF.

The J gene is TRBJ1-5, the V gene TRBV2, with a tentative D call TRBD1 (5 bases). The CDR3 is 14 residues long. V shed 7 bases and J shed 2 bases, with 12 bases lying between them. Looked up from germline, CDR1 is SNHLY and CDR2 is FYNNEI. DNA of the CDR3: TGTGCCAGCACCACGGTAGGGGGCAATCAGCCCCAGCATTTT. Its translation is CASTTVGGNQPQHF. Together with reference TRBV2 and TRBJ1-5, the CDR3 gives the full variable domain: EPEVTQTPSHQVTQMGQEVILRCVPISNHLYFYWYRQILGQKVEFLVSFYNNEISEKSEIFDDQFSVERPDGSNFTLKIRSTKLEDSAMYFCASTTVGGNQPQHFGDGTRLSIL.

The V call is TRBV7-9, the J call TRBJ1-5; 7 nucleotides align to TRBD1. Germline lookup yields CDR1 SEHNR and CDR2 FQNEAQ (reference sequence). This CDR3 spans 16 amino acids. J was trimmed by 4 bases and V by 1 base; bases with no gene match: 7. Here the CDR3 DNA reads TGTGCCAGCAGCTTAGACCGACAGGGTGGTAATCAGCCCCAGCATTTT. Translation: CASSLDRQGGNQPQHF.

The V and J genes are TRBV6-5 and TRBJ1-1; D is unclear. The germline gives CDR1 MNHEY, CDR2 SVGAGI. CDR3 length: 14 residues. Trimming took 7 bases from V and 0 from J, leaving 12 bases between them. The CDR3 sequence is CASTPMELNTEAFF. In DNA form, the CDR3 reads TGTGCCAGCACCCCAATGGAGCTGAACACTGAAGCTTTCTTT.

V usage is TRBV5-6 and J usage is TRBJ2-5, with D unresolved. CDR3 length: 15 residues. Trimming removed 1 base at V and 0 bases at J, with 10 bases between. Germline lookup yields CDR1 SGHDT and CDR2 YYEEEE. Written as DNA, the CDR3 is TGTGCCAGCAGCTTGAACAGAAAGTACCAAGAGACCCAGTACTTC. Residues: CASSLNRKYQETQYF.

The J gene is TRBJ2-5, the V gene TRBV11-3; 11 bases fit TRBD2. The germline V gene encodes CDR1 SGHNT and CDR2 YENEEA. There are 15 residues in the CDR3. V shed 8 bases, J shed 4 bases, and the junction held 9 bases outside the gene matches. The CDR3 DNA sequence: TGTGCCAGCCAACTAGCGGGAGTATTTCGAGAGACCCAGTACTTC. Translated: CASQLAGVFRETQYF.

This chain uses TRBV7-2 with TRBJ2-7; possibly TRBD2 for D (5 bases). Trimming removed 0 bases from V and 2 bases from J, with 14 bases in between. The germline V gene has CDR1 SGHTA and CDR2 FQGNSA. The CDR3 spans 16 residues. CDR3 residues: CASSLALGGRTYEQYF. In DNA, the CDR3 is TGTGCCAGCAGCTTAGCGCTAGGAGGCCGAACCTACGAGCAGTACTTC.

The rearrangement links TRBV11-2 to TRBJ2-1; tentatively, D is TRBD2 (6 bases). The ends were cut back, 5 bases at V and 5 bases at J, with 13 bases in the middle. CDR3 length: 14 amino acids. Per the germline V gene, CDR1 is SGHAT and CDR2 is FQNNGV. The CDR3 region has the DNA TGTGCCAGCAGCCTGGGACTTACGAACAATGAGCAGTTCTTC. The encoded protein is CASSLGLTNNEQFF.

The CDR3 coding sequence is TGTGCCACCAGTGGACCAGGGGGCTCCTACAATGAGCAGTTCTTC. Translating it yields CATSGPGGSYNEQFF. The chain recombines TRBV24-1 with TRBJ2-1; 7 bases align to TRBD1. J lost 0 bases, V lost 5 bases, and 3 bases had no gene match. The CDR3 extends over 15 amino acids. CDR1 KGHDR and CDR2 SFDVKD come from the germline V gene.

J is TRBJ1-4 and V is TRBV10-3, with 7 bases lining up with TRBD1. The CDR3 is 16 residues long. Germline V lookup: CDR1 ENHRY, CDR2 SYGVKD. V lost 2 bases to trimming and J lost 7 bases; unmatched junction nucleotides: 10. DNA of the CDR3: TGTGCCATCAGTGAGGAAAGGGGGCCTGTAGCTGAAAAACTGTTTTTT. Amino acid sequence: CAISEERGPVAEKLFF.